The clone carrying this T cell receptor (beta chain) was counted once. Antigen specificity is unknown. The repertoire was sequenced with immunoSEQ multiplex PCR; TCRdb's copy has only in-frame clones and lacks some. The sample shows 100,000 or so clones, roughly 85% of them seen only once. The data stem from a study of T cell responses to AZD1222 COVID-19 vaccine. Findings of the study overall: Spike was spanned by vaccine-associated CD4 TCRs, which were dominant at 160-218 and 743-854. The donors showed a predominance of white British ancestry and of females, with possible underestimation of clonal diversity. Unmutated variant regions reportedly attract nearly half of all spike-specific TCRs.

The CDR3 is 17 residues long. Trimming removed 3 bases from V and 1 base from J; junction bases left unmatched: 7. Germline lookup yields CDR1 SGHTA and CDR2 FQGNSA. The sample consisted of peripheral blood, taken on day 0 of AZD1222 vaccination. This sequence was found in an adult in good health. The rearrangement links TRBV7-2 to TRBJ2-1; 9 bases agree with TRBD2. The DNA of the CDR3 is TGTGCCAGCAGCTTTGGTAGCGGGGGAGTGTCCTACAATGAGCAGTTCTTC. Translating it yields CASSFGSGGVSYNEQFF.